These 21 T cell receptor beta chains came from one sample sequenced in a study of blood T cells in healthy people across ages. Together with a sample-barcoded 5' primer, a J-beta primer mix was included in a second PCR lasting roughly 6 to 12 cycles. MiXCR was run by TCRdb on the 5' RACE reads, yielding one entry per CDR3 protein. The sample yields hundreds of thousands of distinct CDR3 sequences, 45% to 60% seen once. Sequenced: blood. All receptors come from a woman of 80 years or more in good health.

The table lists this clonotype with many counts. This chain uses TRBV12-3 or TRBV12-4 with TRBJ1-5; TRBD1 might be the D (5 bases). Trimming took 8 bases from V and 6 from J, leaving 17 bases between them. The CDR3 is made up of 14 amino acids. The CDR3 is CASRRAGLAQPQHF. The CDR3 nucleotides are TGTGCCAGCCGCAGGGCAGGTTTGGCTCAGCCCCAGCATTTT.

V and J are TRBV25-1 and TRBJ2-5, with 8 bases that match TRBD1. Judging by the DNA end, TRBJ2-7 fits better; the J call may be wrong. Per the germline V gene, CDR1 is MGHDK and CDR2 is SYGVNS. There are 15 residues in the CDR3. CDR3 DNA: TGTGCCAGCAGTGATTTTTGGACAGGGTACAACGAGCAGTACTTC. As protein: CASSDFWTGYNEQYF.

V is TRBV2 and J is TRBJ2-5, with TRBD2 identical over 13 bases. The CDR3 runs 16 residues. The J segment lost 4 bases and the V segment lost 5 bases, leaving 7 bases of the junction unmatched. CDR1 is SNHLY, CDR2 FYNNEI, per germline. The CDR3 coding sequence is TGTGCCAGCAGTCGCGGGACTAGCGGGATACGAGAGACCCAGTACTTC. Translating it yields CASSRGTSGIRETQYF. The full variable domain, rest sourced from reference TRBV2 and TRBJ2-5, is EPEVTQTPSHQVTQMGQEVILRCVPISNHLYFYWYRQILGQKVEFLVSFYNNEISEKSEIFDDQFSVERPDGSNFTLKIRSTKLEDSAMYFCASSRGTSGIRETQYFGPGTRLLVL.

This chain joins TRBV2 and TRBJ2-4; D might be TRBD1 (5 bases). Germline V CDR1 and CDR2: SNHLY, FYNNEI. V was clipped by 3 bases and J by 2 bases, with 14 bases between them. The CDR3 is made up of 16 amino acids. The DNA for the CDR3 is TGTGCCAGCAGTGACAGGGCGAGACAGTCCAAAAACATTCAGTACTTC. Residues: CASSDRARQSKNIQYF.

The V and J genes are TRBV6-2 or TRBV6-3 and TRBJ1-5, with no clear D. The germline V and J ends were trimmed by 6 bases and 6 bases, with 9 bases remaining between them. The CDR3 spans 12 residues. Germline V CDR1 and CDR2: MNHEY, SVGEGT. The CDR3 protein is CASSLPPQPQHF. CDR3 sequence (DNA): TGTGCCAGCAGCCTACCCCCTCAGCCCCAGCATTTT.

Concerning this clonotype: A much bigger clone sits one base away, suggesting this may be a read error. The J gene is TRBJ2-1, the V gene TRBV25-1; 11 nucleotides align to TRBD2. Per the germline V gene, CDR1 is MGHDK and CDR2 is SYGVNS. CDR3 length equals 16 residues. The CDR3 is CAGSVLAGGAYNEQFF. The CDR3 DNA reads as TGTGCCGGCAGTGTTCTAGCGGGGGGCGCATACAATGAGCAGTTCTTC.

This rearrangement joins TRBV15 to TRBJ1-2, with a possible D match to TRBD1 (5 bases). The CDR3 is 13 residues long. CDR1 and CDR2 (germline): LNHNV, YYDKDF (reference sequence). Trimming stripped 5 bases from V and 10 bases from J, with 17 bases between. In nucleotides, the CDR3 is TGTGCCACCAGCGATGGAAGGGGAAGTGACTACACCTTC. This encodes CATSDGRGSDYTF.

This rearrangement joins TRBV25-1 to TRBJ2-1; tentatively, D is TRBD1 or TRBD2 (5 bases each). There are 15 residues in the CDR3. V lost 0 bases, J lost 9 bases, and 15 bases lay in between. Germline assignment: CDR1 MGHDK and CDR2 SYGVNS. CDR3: CASSEYLGTTSEQFF. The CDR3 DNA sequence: TGTGCCAGCAGTGAATATTTGGGGACCACGAGTGAGCAGTTCTTC.

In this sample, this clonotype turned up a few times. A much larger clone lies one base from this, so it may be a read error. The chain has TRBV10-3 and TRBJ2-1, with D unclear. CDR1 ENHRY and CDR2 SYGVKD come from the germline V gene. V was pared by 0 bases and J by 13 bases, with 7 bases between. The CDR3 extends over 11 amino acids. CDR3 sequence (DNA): TGTGCCATCAGTGAGTCAAAGACCCAGTTCTTC. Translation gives CAISESKTQFF.

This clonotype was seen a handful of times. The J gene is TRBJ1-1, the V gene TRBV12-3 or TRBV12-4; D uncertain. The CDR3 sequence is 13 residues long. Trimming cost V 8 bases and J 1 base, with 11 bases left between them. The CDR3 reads CASVGMANTEAFF. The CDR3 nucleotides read TGTGCCAGCGTAGGGATGGCGAACACTGAAGCTTTCTTT.

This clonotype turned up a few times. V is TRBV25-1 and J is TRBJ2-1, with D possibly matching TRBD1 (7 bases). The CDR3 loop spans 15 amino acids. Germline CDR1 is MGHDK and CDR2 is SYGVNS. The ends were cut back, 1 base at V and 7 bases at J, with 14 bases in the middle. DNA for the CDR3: TGTGCCAGCAGTGAATCGGGGGACAGAAAAAATGAGCAGTTCTTC. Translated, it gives CASSESGDRKNEQFF.

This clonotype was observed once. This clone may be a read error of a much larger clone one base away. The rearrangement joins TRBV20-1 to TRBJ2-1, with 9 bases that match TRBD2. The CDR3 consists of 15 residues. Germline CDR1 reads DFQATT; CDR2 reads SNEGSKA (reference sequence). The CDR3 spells CSARTGTSSYDEQFF. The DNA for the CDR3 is TGCAGTGCTCGTACCGGGACTAGCAGCTACGATGAGCAGTTCTTC.

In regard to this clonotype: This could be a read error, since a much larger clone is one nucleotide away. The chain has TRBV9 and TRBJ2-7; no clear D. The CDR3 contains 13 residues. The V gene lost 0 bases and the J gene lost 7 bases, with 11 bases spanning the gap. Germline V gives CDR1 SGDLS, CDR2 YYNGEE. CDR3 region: CASSVGDSHEQYF. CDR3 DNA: TGTGCCAGCAGCGTAGGAGACTCCCATGAGCAGTACTTC.

The CDR3 bases are TGTGCCAGCAGGACCTATAACAGGGCGAACACCGGGGAGCTGTTTTTT. Protein product: CASRTYNRANTGELFF. The chain recombines TRBV2 with TRBJ2-2; D perhaps matches TRBD1 (6 bases). The CDR3 runs to 16 residues. Germline lookup yields CDR1 SNHLY and CDR2 FYNNEI. Trimming cost V 6 bases and J 0 bases, with 14 bases left between them.

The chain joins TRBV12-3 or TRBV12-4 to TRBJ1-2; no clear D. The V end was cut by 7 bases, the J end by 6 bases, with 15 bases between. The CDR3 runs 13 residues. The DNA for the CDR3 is TGTGCCAGCACCTCGGCCCCTCCAAATGGCTACACCTTC. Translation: CASTSAPPNGYTF.

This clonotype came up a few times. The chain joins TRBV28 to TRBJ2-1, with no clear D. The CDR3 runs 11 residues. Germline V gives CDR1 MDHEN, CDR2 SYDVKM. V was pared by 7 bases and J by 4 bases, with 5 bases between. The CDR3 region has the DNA TGTGCCAGCATAACGTACAATGAGCAGTTCTTC. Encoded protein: CASITYNEQFF.

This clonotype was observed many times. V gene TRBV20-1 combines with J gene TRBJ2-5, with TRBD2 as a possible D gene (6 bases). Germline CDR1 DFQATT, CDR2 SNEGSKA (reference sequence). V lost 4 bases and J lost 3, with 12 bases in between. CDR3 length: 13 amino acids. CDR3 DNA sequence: TGCAGTGCTACGGAGACTAGTAAAGAGACCCAGTACTTC. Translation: CSATETSKETQYF.

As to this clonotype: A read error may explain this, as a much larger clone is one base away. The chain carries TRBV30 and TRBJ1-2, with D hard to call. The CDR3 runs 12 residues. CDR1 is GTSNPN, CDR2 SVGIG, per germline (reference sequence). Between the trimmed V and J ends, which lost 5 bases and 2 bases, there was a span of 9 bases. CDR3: CAWVTNNYGYTF. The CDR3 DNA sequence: TGTGCCTGGGTGACAAACAACTATGGCTACACCTTC.

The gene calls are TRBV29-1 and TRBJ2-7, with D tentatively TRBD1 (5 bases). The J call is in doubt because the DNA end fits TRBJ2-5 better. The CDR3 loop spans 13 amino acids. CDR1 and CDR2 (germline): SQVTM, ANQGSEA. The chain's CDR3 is CSVVRESSGTQYF. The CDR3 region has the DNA TGCAGCGTTGTCAGGGAATCCTCTGGGACCCAGTACTTC.

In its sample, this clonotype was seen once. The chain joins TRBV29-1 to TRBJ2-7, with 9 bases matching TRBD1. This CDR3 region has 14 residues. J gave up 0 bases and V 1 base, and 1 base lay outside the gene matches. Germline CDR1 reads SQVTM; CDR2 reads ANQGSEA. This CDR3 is CSVEVTGGSYEQYF. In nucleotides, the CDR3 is TGCAGCGTTGAAGTGACAGGGGGCTCCTACGAGCAGTACTTC.

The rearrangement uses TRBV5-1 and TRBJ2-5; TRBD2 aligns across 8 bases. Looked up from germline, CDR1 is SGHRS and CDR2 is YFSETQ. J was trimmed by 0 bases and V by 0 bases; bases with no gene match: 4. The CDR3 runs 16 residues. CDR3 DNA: TGCGCCAGCAGCTTGGAGGCAGCGGGGGACCAAGAGACCCAGTACTTC. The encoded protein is CASSLEAAGDQETQYF.